This TCR delta chain was captured by sequencing in a study of gamma-delta T cells after stem cell transplantation. CDR3 size: 17 residues. Trimming took 4 bases from V and 0 from J; bases not matched to a gene: 10. Germline assignment: CDR1 GEAIGNYY and CDR2 EKD. TCRdb re-called the RT-PCR reads with CATT. The sample lists around 16,000 delta-chain clones; approximately 8.5% were seen once. This clone was seen more than once but under ten times. The protein given by TCRdb reflects a much larger clone and differs at residue 4 from this DNA's translation, likely from a read error; the protein shown is the DNA's translation.

Sequenced material: gamma-delta T cells. The V and J genes are TRDV2 and TRDJ1, with 10 bases lining up with TRDD3. The TCR was taken from a human donor. It is not recorded whose cells these are; they may come from a transplant donor. Written as DNA, the CDR3 is TGTGCCTGTGAGTTGGTGGGGGATACCCGAAACACCGATAAACTCATCTTT. Its translation is CACELVGDTRNTDKLIF.